Each of the 10 T cell receptor beta chains below was sequenced from the same sample in a study of T cell repertoires in cytomegalovirus infection. MiXCR, applied by TCRdb to the reads, yields one record per CDR3 protein. Altogether some 300,000 distinct CDR3 sequences are present, 8% to 10% being singletons, with the ten largest covering approximately 2.3%. The source material was PBMCs. All receptors come from a human donor in good health (CMV status not recorded). Some clones in this sample may be carry-over from other donors' samples.

This clonotype was counted ten times or more. This chain joins TRBV28 and TRBJ1-4; D is undetermined. The germline CDR1 and CDR2 sequences are MDHEN and SYDVKM. The CDR3 consists of 13 residues. With 7 bases removed from V and 5 bases from J, the gap between germline ends came to 11 bases. The CDR3, as DNA: TGTGCCAGCACCCTAGTGGGAAATGAAAAACTGTTTTTT. Translation gives CASTLVGNEKLFF.

This clonotype has ten or more counts. The rearrangement joins TRBV7-8 to TRBJ2-1; 7 nucleotides match TRBD2. The CDR3 runs 13 residues. Germline assignment: CDR1 SGHVS and CDR2 FQNEAQ. V was pared by 3 bases and J by 9 bases, with 5 bases of the junction left unmatched. In DNA, the CDR3 is TGTGCCAGCAGCTTGGAGGGGAGGGTTGAGCAGTTCTTC. Translating it yields CASSLEGRVEQFF.

This clonotype was observed at least ten times. The chain couples TRBV7-2 to TRBJ1-6, with D possibly matching TRBD1 (5 bases). V was clipped by 1 base and J by 0 bases, with 7 bases between them. The germline CDR1 and CDR2 sequences are SGHTA and FQGNSA. This CDR3 has 16 amino acids. The CDR3 loop is CASSLEGPSYNSPLHF. The CDR3 nucleotides are TGTGCCAGCAGCTTAGAGGGGCCCTCCTATAATTCACCCCTCCACTTT.

Ten or more counts support this clonotype. The chain couples TRBV7-8 to TRBJ2-2, with D uncertain. CDR3 size: 13 residues. Germline assignment: CDR1 SGHVS and CDR2 FQNEAQ. Trimming pared 1 base from V and 6 bases from J, leaving 6 bases between. The CDR3 nucleotides are TGTGCCAGCAGCTTAGAGCCGTCCGGGGAGCTGTTTTTT. This sequence encodes CASSLEPSGELFF.

The chain combines TRBV4-2 with TRBJ1-1; tentatively, D is TRBD1 (6 bases). The CDR3 contains 12 residues. CDR1 is LGHNA and CDR2 is YNFKEQ in the germline V gene. The V end was cut by 3 bases, the J end by 8 bases, with 10 bases between. CDR3 in DNA: TGTGCCAGCAGCCACGGAACAGGGGAAGCTTTCTTT. It translates to CASSHGTGEAFF.

This clonotype has more than one count but fewer than ten. The chain recombines TRBV3-1 with TRBJ2-7; no definite D call. The V end lost 2 bases, the J end lost 1 base, and 9 bases lay between the germline ends. Germline lookup yields CDR1 LGHDT and CDR2 YNNKEL (reference sequence). The CDR3 runs 14 residues. The CDR3 sequence: CASSQSDASYEQYV. In DNA, the CDR3 is TGTGCCAGCAGCCAAAGCGATGCTTCCTACGAGCAGTACGTC.

This clonotype was recorded a few times. The CDR3 loop is CASSGAGLSYEQYF. CDR3 nucleotides: TGTGCCAGCAGCGGGGCAGGCTTATCCTACGAGCAGTACTTC. J is TRBJ2-7 and V is TRBV3-1, with TRBD1 as a possible D gene (5 bases). Trimming removed 5 bases from V and 1 base from J, with 12 bases in between. This CDR3 is built from 14 residues. From germline, CDR1 is LGHDT and CDR2 YNNKEL (reference sequence).

This clonotype showed up many times. The J gene is TRBJ1-5, the V gene TRBV12-5, with a possible D match to TRBD1 (6 bases). This CDR3 region has 15 residues. V dropped 6 bases and J dropped 5 bases, with 17 bases sitting between them. Germline V gives CDR1 LGHNT, CDR2 FRNRAP. CDR3 nucleotide sequence: TGTGCTAGTGGGCCCGACAGGACCTTTGATCAGCCCCAGCATTTT. It specifies CASGPDRTFDQPQHF.

Notes on this clonotype: A single base separates this from a much larger clone, so it may be a read error. The V and J genes are TRBV7-2 and TRBJ2-1; D is perhaps TRBD2 (6 bases). CDR1 is SGHTA, CDR2 FQGNSA, per germline. CDR3 size: 13 residues. CDR3 coding DNA: TGTGCCAGCAGCTTAGGAGGAGGGAATGAGCAGCTCTTC. It codes for CASSLGGGNEQLF.

This clonotype was counted ten times or more. The rearrangement joins TRBV25-1 to TRBJ2-1; TRBD1 is a possible D gene (5 bases). Germline V gene sequence: CDR1 MGHDK, CDR2 SYGVNS. V dropped 2 bases and J dropped 3 bases, with 8 bases sitting between them. This CDR3 contains 14 residues. CDR3 DNA: TGTGCCAGCAGTGAAGACAGTGACTACAATGAGCAGTTCTTC. Translated: CASSEDSDYNEQFF. Looking up the rest from reference TRBV25-1 and TRBJ2-1 gives the full variable domain: EADIYQTPRYLVIGTGKKITLECSQTMGHDKMYWYQQDPGMELHLIHYSYGVNSTEKGDLSSESTVSRIRTEHFPLTLESARPSHTSQYLCASSEDSDYNEQFFGPGTRLTVL.